Ten or more counts support the clone carrying this T cell receptor (beta chain). What it binds is not known. This entry is derived from a study of identical twins. TCRdb reprocessed the 5' RACE reads via MiXCR and lists one record per CDR3 protein. Counted here are more than 650,000 distinct CDR3 sequences, around 6.1% occurring once; the ten biggest clones make up 1.5% to 2%. General study points: Models underestimated TCR alpha sharing (out-of-frame) in monozygotic twins. Part of the zero-insertion signal could reflect confounding by invariant MAIT and iNKT cells.

The CDR3 has 13 residues. Germline CDR1 is MNHEY and CDR2 is SVGAGI. The ends were cut back, 2 bases at V and 3 bases at J, with 8 bases in the middle. The origin of this receptor is a man in his late teens or twenties in good health. The genes are TRBV6-5 and TRBJ2-7; D is perhaps TRBD1 (5 bases). Sequenced material: naive T cells sorted from blood. CDR3 nucleotide sequence: TGTGCCAGCAGTTACAGGCAGGGCTACGAGCAGTACTTC. It encodes CASSYRQGYEQYF.